A selection of T cell receptor beta chains follows, all from one sample in a study of T cell responses to AZD1222 COVID-19 vaccine. TCRdb's table, derived via immunoSEQ multiplex PCR, lists solely in-frame clones and lacks some. The sample shows 110,000 to 150,000 clones, around nine tenths of them seen only once. The specimen was peripheral blood, collected on day 0 of AZD1222 vaccination. The origin of the receptors is an adult in good health. CDR3s include the opening cysteine and the closing phenylalanine or tryptophan. D genes are given only for firm matches. Clone sizes are given selectively: once, few, many, or a class where the clone is expanded.

j_gene,abundance,d_gene,v_gene,CDR3aa,CDR3nt
TRBJ2-6,NA,NA,TRBV19,CASMPSYGQSGANVLTF,TGTGCCAGTATGCCCAGCTACGGACAGTCTGGGGCCAACGTCCTGACTTTC
TRBJ2-7,NA,TRBD2,TRBV19,CASSILGGVSSYEQYF,TGTGCCAGTAGTATACTGGGAGGGGTGAGCTCCTACGAGCAGTACTTC
TRBJ2-2,few,NA,TRBV6-5,CASSYSVDNTGELFF,TGTGCCAGCAGTTACTCGGTGGACAACACCGGGGAGCTGTTTTTT
TRBJ1-1,NA,TRBD1,TRBV5-8,CASSYRQGRKGTEAFF,TGTGCCAGCAGCTATCGACAGGGCAGGAAGGGCACTGAAGCTTTCTTT
TRBJ2-2,few,TRBD2,TRBV4-2,CAVSGLAESGELFF,TGTGCCGTATCGGGACTAGCTGAGAGCGGGGAGCTGTTTTTT
TRBJ2-1,many,NA,TRBV19,CATAGVVGYEQFF,TGTGCCACTGCGGGTGTGGTTGGCTATGAGCAGTTCTTC
TRBJ2-5,NA,TRBD2,TRBV19,CASSMAGGKETQYF,TGTGCCAGTAGTATGGCGGGAGGGAAAGAGACCCAGTACTTC
TRBJ1-4,NA,NA,TRBV19,CASRDYANEKLFF,TGTGCCAGTAGAGATTACGCTAATGAAAAACTGTTTTTT
TRBJ2-1,NA,TRBD1,TRBV30,CAWGRGLDEQFF,TGTGCCTGGGGCAGGGGGCTCGATGAGCAGTTCTTC
TRBJ2-7,once,TRBD2,TRBV7-9,CASSPGTSPREQYF,TGTGCCAGCAGCCCCGGGACTAGCCCCCGAGAGCAGTACTTC
TRBJ1-2,NA,NA,TRBV7-9,CASSPVGMNYGYTF,TGTGCCAGCAGCCCCGTAGGGATGAACTATGGCTACACCTTC
TRBJ2-2,NA,TRBD1,TRBV28,CASSIAGQGIGELFF,TGTGCCAGCAGTATAGCGGGACAGGGGATCGGGGAGCTGTTTTTT
TRBJ1-1,NA,TRBD1,TRBV7-9,CASSIPRDRGQDTEAFF,TGTGCCAGCAGCATACCCCGGGACAGGGGGCAGGACACTGAAGCTTTCTTT
TRBJ1-4,NA,NA,TRBV5-1,CASSLDGRREKLFF,TGCGCCAGCAGCTTGGATGGGCGGCGGGAAAAACTGTTTTTT
TRBJ2-2,few,TRBD2,TRBV6-2/TRBV6-3,CASSSAGEAGELFF,TGTGCCAGCAGTAGTGCGGGGGAGGCCGGGGAGCTGTTTTTT
TRBJ2-5,NA,NA,TRBV6-5,CASSYQGGETQYF,TGTGCCAGCAGTTACCAAGGTGGAGAGACCCAGTACTTC
TRBJ2-7,NA,TRBD1,TRBV18,CASSRDRATYEQYF,TGTGCCAGCTCGCGCGACAGGGCAACTTACGAGCAGTACTTC
TRBJ2-7,NA,NA,TRBV11-1,CASSLATKATFEQYF,TGTGCCAGCAGCTTAGCCACCAAGGCGACTTTCGAGCAGTACTTC
TRBJ1-5,NA,NA,TRBV12-3/TRBV12-4,CASSFEGPQHF,TGTGCCAGCAGTTTCGAAGGGCCCCAGCATTTT
TRBJ2-1,once,TRBD1,TRBV3-1/TRBV3-2,CASSQGTGQFF,TGTGCCAGCAGCCAAGGGACAGGGCAGTTCTTC
TRBJ1-5,NA,TRBD1,TRBV6-1,CASQVAQGGEQPQHF,TGTGCCAGCCAAGTTGCACAGGGGGGAGAACAGCCCCAGCATTTT
TRBJ1-1,NA,TRBD1,TRBV30,CAWSYRGVTEAFF,TGTGCCTGGAGTTACAGGGGGGTAACTGAAGCTTTCTTT
TRBJ2-7,NA,TRBD1,TRBV2,CASRVQGAIYEQYF,TGTGCCAGCAGGGTACAGGGGGCGATCTACGAGCAGTACTTC
TRBJ2-1,NA,TRBD2,TRBV5-1,CASSLGLAGDEQFF,TGCGCCAGCAGCCTAGGACTAGCGGGGGATGAGCAGTTCTTC
TRBJ2-3,NA,NA,TRBV7-2,CASSLASVSSSRTDTQYF,TGTGCCAGCAGCTTAGCGAGCGTCTCTAGCTCCCGCACAGATACGCAGTATTTT
TRBJ2-7,NA,TRBD2,TRBV27,CASSFGGTYEQYF,TGTGCCAGCAGTTTCGGGGGGACCTACGAGCAGTACTTC
TRBJ1-5,NA,NA,TRBV27,CASSFSGYQPQHF,TGTGCCAGCAGTTTTTCAGGGTATCAGCCCCAGCATTTT
TRBJ2-7,NA,NA,TRBV2,CASSDSYEQYF,TGTGCCAGCAGTGACAGCTACGAGCAGTACTTC
TRBJ2-1,NA,TRBD2,TRBV6-5,CASRRTSGDYNEQFF,TGTGCCAGCAGGAGGACTAGCGGGGACTACAATGAGCAGTTCTTC
TRBJ1-2,NA,TRBD1,TRBV19,CASSNTGGIYGYTF,TGTGCCAGTAGTAATACAGGGGGCATCTATGGCTACACCTTC
TRBJ2-3,NA,TRBD1,TRBV2,CASSQTGGKADTQYF,TGTGCCAGCAGTCAGACAGGGGGCAAGGCAGATACGCAGTATTTT
TRBJ1-2,NA,NA,TRBV28,CASRTTAQYGYTF,TGTGCCAGCAGGACGACAGCTCAATATGGCTACACCTTC
TRBJ1-5,NA,NA,TRBV6-4,CASSDSEGSQPQHF,TGTGCCAGCAGTGACTCTGAGGGGAGTCAGCCCCAGCATTTT
TRBJ1-2,NA,TRBD1,TRBV5-4,CASSLRGGSYYGYTF,TGTGCCAGCAGCTTGCGAGGGGGCAGTTACTATGGCTACACCTTC
TRBJ2-5,NA,NA,TRBV27,CASSFYGGGETQYF,TGTGCCAGCAGTTTTTATGGGGGCGGGGAGACCCAGTACTTC